The present TCR beta chain was sequenced within a study of vaccination and CD4 T cells after COVID-19. About this clonotype: What it binds is unknown.

Sequence data for DNA of cultured CD4+ T cells were generated by the Oncomine TCR Beta short-read assay. From the PCR reads, TCRdb called clonotypes with MiXCR, one entry per CDR3 protein. Of about 23,000 distinct CDR3 sequences detected, roughly 44% appear once; the ten largest clones hold 4% to 5%. Time point in this sample: late sampling 161 to 241 days after vaccination in a few convalescent patients. Documented treatment: approximately nine-day PBMC culture with coronavirus spike peptide pools or control peptides (ViraFEST assay). Germline V CDR1 and CDR2: MNHEY, SVGAGI. Germline trimming cut 4 bases from V and 5 bases from J; bases unmatched to any gene: 4. The CDR3 sequence is 14 residues long.

The rearrangement uses TRBV6-5 and TRBJ2-7; 11 bases align to TRBD1. The TCR comes from a human donor who had recovered from COVID-19. This specimen consisted of CD4+ T cells from blood, cultured in vitro, obtained about 7 months after SARS-CoV-2 vaccination. CDR3 coding DNA: TGTGCCAGCAGTTCCCGGGACAGGGGGAACGAGCAGTACTTC. It codes for CASSSRDRGNEQYF.